These 25 T cell receptor beta chains came from one sample sequenced in a study of cytomegalovirus exposure and HLA in healthy donors. It was with 60 Vbeta and 13 Jbeta primers that the PCR ran. Data came from immunoSEQ multiplex PCR; TCRdb stores just in-frame clones and leaves some out. The sample carries 85,000 to 100,000 clones, 69% recorded once. Sequenced sample: PBMCs. The source of these receptors is a man aged 45-65 years in good health and CMV-seronegative.

The chain has TRBV11-3 and TRBJ1-1, with D perhaps TRBD1 (6 bases). V was cut by 5 bases and J by 1 base, with 11 bases left in between. Germline V lookup: CDR1 SGHNT, CDR2 YENEEA. The CDR3 is 14 residues long. CDR3 sequence reads: CASSRGHTNTEAFF. The CDR3 region has the DNA TGTGCCAGCAGCAGGGGACACACGAACACTGAAGCTTTCTTT.

The V and J genes are TRBV7-9 and TRBJ2-7; 9 nucleotides line up with TRBD2. J lost 1 base, V lost 5 bases, and 12 bases had no gene match. This CDR3 region has 17 residues. The germline V gene encodes CDR1 SEHNR and CDR2 FQNEAQ (reference sequence). CDR3: CASSTLLAGALSYEQYF. Here the CDR3 DNA reads TGTGCCAGCAGCACATTGTTAGCGGGGGCCCTTTCCTACGAGCAGTACTTC. Full variable domain (remainder filled in from reference TRBV7-9 and TRBJ2-7): DTGVSQNPRHKITKRGQNVTFRCDPISEHNRLYWYRQTLGQGPEFLTYFQNEAQLEKSRLLSDRFSAERPKGSFSTLEIQRTEQGDSAMYLCASSTLLAGALSYEQYFGPGTRLTVT.

This chain uses TRBV5-6 with TRBJ2-6; D gene unclear. V lost 2 bases, J lost 0 bases, and 3 bases lay in between. The CDR3 length is 14 residues. Germline V gene lookup returns CDR1 SGHDT and CDR2 YYEEEE. The CDR3 here is CASSFHSGANVLTF. The CDR3 region has the DNA TGTGCCAGCAGCTTCCACTCTGGGGCCAACGTCCTGACTTTC.

J is TRBJ1-2 and V is TRBV5-1, with TRBD1 identical over 8 bases. CDR1 is SGHRS and CDR2 is YFSETQ in the germline V gene. With 3 bases clipped from V and 4 bases from J, the junction kept 5 bases outside the gene matches. The CDR3 consists of 14 residues. CDR3 in DNA: TGCGCCAGCAGCTCCGGAGGACAGGGCTATGGCTACACCTTC. Its translation is CASSSGGQGYGYTF.

CDR3 amino acids: CASSPQGGEIYGYTF. In DNA, the CDR3 is TGTGCCAGCAGTCCACAGGGGGGTGAGATCTATGGCTACACCTTC. This chain joins TRBV2 and TRBJ1-2, with TRBD1 matching over 8 bases. The CDR3 length is 15 residues. Looked up from germline, CDR1 is SNHLY and CDR2 is FYNNEI. J lost 4 bases, V lost 5 bases, and 9 bases had no gene match.

The V and J genes are TRBV7-2 and TRBJ1-5, with a possible D match to TRBD1 (6 bases). CDR3 length equals 15 residues. Germline loops: CDR1 SGHTA, CDR2 FQGNSA. Trimming cost V 1 base and J 3 bases, with 10 bases left between them. The CDR3 DNA is TGTGCCAGCAGCTTAGTTGCGGGGGCCAATCAGCCCCAGCATTTT. It is translated as CASSLVAGANQPQHF.

The sample holds one count of this clone. The J gene is TRBJ2-3, the V gene TRBV5-1, with 7 bases aligning to TRBD1. CDR3 length: 14 amino acids. Germline V gene sequence: CDR1 SGHRS, CDR2 YFSETQ. The ends lost 3 bases at V and 2 bases at J; junction bases unmatched: 3. CDR3 in DNA: TGCGCCAGCAGCTGGCAGGGGGACACAGATACGCAGTATTTT. Translation gives CASSWQGDTDTQYF.

The chain couples TRBV6-1 to TRBJ2-1; 9 bases line up with TRBD2. The junction had 4 bases not matched to a gene; V was cut back by 11 bases and J by 2 bases. Germline V gene lookup returns CDR1 MNHNS and CDR2 SASEGT. The length of the CDR3 is 13 residues. The CDR3 loop is CAAQRGAYNEQFF. The CDR3, as DNA: TGTGCCGCTCAGCGGGGGGCCTACAATGAGCAGTTCTTC.

The chain employs TRBV30 and TRBJ1-1, with 8 positions matching TRBD1. Germline V gene data show CDR1 as GTSNPN and CDR2 as SVGIG (reference sequence). This CDR3 region has 18 residues. With 3 bases clipped from V and 1 base from J, the junction kept 16 bases outside the gene matches. CDR3 sequence (DNA): TGTGCCTGGAGGGGATACGGGGACAGGTTCTTTAAGAACACTGAAGCTTTCTTT. Residues: CAWRGYGDRFFKNTEAFF. Filled out from reference TRBV30 and TRBJ1-1, the complete variable domain reads SQTIHQWPATLVQPVGSPLSLECTVEGTSNPNLYWYRQAAGRGLQLLFYSVGIGQISSEVPQNLSASRPQDRQFILSSKKLLLSDSGFYLCAWRGYGDRFFKNTEAFFGQGTRLTVV.

The J gene is TRBJ2-5, the V gene TRBV27; possibly TRBD1 for D (6 bases). V was pared by 6 bases and J by 4 bases, with 12 bases between. The CDR3 totals 13 residues. The germline CDR1 and CDR2 sequences are MNHEY and SMNVEV (reference sequence). This CDR3 is CASRHTTGETQYF. In DNA form, the CDR3 reads TGTGCCAGCAGACATACGACAGGAGAGACCCAGTACTTC.

The rearrangement uses TRBV2 and TRBJ2-7; 9 bases are shared with TRBD1. The trim removed 5 bases at V and 4 bases at J, leaving 12 bases unmatched. Germline-derived CDR1 and CDR2 are SNHLY and FYNNEI. This CDR3 is built from 16 residues. The CDR3 here is CASSSRPGQGLYEQYV. CDR3 DNA sequence: TGTGCCAGCAGTTCCCGCCCGGGACAGGGATTGTACGAGCAGTACGTC.

This rearrangement joins TRBV27 to TRBJ2-1; the match to TRBD2 covers 10 bases. This CDR3 comprises 13 residues. Germline-derived CDR1 and CDR2 are MNHEY and SMNVEV (reference sequence). J was trimmed by 6 bases and V by 6 bases; bases with no gene match: 2. The CDR3 protein is CASRWTSGNEQFF. CDR3 sequence (DNA): TGTGCCAGCAGATGGACTAGCGGCAATGAGCAGTTCTTC.

The sample holds a few counts of this clone. The V call is TRBV9, the J call TRBJ2-5; D possibly corresponds to TRBD2 (5 bases). Germline V CDR1 and CDR2: SGDLS, YYNGEE. The CDR3 contains 15 residues. The V end was cut by 0 bases, the J end by 1 base, with 10 bases between. CDR3 DNA sequence: TGTGCCAGCAGCGTAGCGAGCGGAGCCCAAGAGACCCAGTACTTC. Encoded protein: CASSVASGAQETQYF.

The chain has TRBV19 and TRBJ2-7; D ambiguous. CDR3 length: 13 residues. Germline assignment: CDR1 LNHDA and CDR2 SQIVND (reference sequence). With 5 bases removed from V and 6 bases from J, the gap between germline ends came to 14 bases. CDR3 nucleotides: TGTGCCAGTAGTTTCCGGGTTGAGCGCGAGCAGTACTTC. Residues: CASSFRVEREQYF.

This rearrangement joins TRBV7-3 to TRBJ1-2; D might be TRBD1 (5 bases). The CDR3 length is 15 residues. Germline lookup yields CDR1 SGHTA and CDR2 FQGTGA. V dropped 1 base and J dropped 4 bases, with 13 bases sitting between them. The CDR3 DNA reads TGTGCCAGCAGCTTAAAGGCAGGGCCGCTCTATGGCTACACCTTC. As protein: CASSLKAGPLYGYTF.

V is TRBV6-4 and J is TRBJ2-2; 10 nucleotides agree with TRBD2. The CDR3 has 15 amino acids. Germline V lookup: CDR1 MRHNA, CDR2 SNTAGT. V was pared by 6 bases and J by 4 bases, with 5 bases of the junction left unmatched. The CDR3 loop is CASSLSGGITGELFF. The CDR3 DNA sequence: TGTGCCAGCAGCCTTAGCGGGGGGATCACCGGGGAGCTGTTTTTT.

The V and J genes are TRBV10-3 and TRBJ1-2; D unresolved. CDR3 size: 12 residues. Trimming removed 0 bases at V and 6 bases at J, with 5 bases between. Germline V gene data show CDR1 as ENHRY and CDR2 as SYGVKD. In nucleotides, the CDR3 is TGTGCCATCAGTGAGTCGCGGGATGGCTACACCTTC. It specifies CAISESRDGYTF.

V and J are TRBV7-2 and TRBJ2-1; TRBD1 is a possible D gene (5 bases). From germline, CDR1 is SGHTA and CDR2 FQGNSA. The CDR3 length is 15 residues. V was pared by 5 bases and J by 1 base, with 12 bases between. CDR3 region: CASSVKGVSYNEQFF. The DNA for the CDR3 is TGTGCCAGCAGCGTAAAAGGGGTTTCCTACAATGAGCAGTTCTTC. Looking up the rest from reference TRBV7-2 and TRBJ2-1 gives the full variable domain: GAGVSQSPSNKVTEKGKDVELRCDPISGHTALYWYRQSLGQGLEFLIYFQGNSAPDKSGLPSDRFSAERTGGSVSTLTIQRTQQEDSAVYLCASSVKGVSYNEQFFGPGTRLTVL.

In this sample, this clone turned up a few times. The chain couples TRBV6-6 to TRBJ1-2, with 9 positions matching TRBD1. Germline values: CDR1 MNHNY, CDR2 SVGAGI (reference sequence). CDR3 length: 15 amino acids. V trimming: 5 bases; J trimming: 5 bases; junction bases outside the gene matches: 9. The CDR3 bases are TGTGCCAGCAGTCAAGGCGGGACAGGGCAATATGGCTACACCTTC. Translating gives CASSQGGTGQYGYTF.

J is TRBJ2-5 and V is TRBV28; TRBD2 agrees at 10 bases. V lost 4 bases to trimming and J lost 2 bases; unmatched junction nucleotides: 7. This CDR3 has 16 residues. From germline, CDR1 is MDHEN and CDR2 SYDVKM. The CDR3 sequence is CASSSSGGGTQETQYF. The CDR3 DNA reads as TGTGCCAGCAGTTCCAGCGGGGGGGGAACGCAAGAGACCCAGTACTTC.

The rearrangement joins TRBV29-1 to TRBJ2-1; 10 bases align to TRBD1. Germline lookup yields CDR1 SQVTM and CDR2 ANQGSEA. The V and J ends lost 4 bases and 5 bases, in that order; junction bases with no gene match: 5. This CDR3 is built from 14 residues. The CDR3 loop reads CSVVGTGANNEQFF. As DNA, the CDR3 is TGCAGCGTTGTCGGGACAGGGGCCAACAATGAGCAGTTCTTC.

V usage is TRBV29-1 and J usage is TRBJ1-2; D is ambiguous. The CDR3 consists of 15 residues. The germline V gene encodes CDR1 SQVTM and CDR2 ANQGSEA. V lost 5 bases and J 8 bases, leaving 24 bases between the germline ends. CDR3 sequence reads: CSVRSGPNQRGGYTF. CDR3 bases: TGCAGCGTTCGATCGGGTCCCAACCAAAGAGGAGGCTACACCTTC.

This clone was observed a single time. This chain links TRBV5-4 with TRBJ2-3; 10 nucleotides align to TRBD2. This CDR3 spans 15 amino acids. The V gene end was trimmed by 1 base and the J gene end by 6 bases; junction bases not matched to a gene: 5. Germline-derived CDR1 and CDR2 are SGHNT and YYREEE (reference sequence). The CDR3 nucleotides are TGTGCCAGCAGCTTGCCGTCTAGCGGGAGCGATACGCAGTATTTT. Translation: CASSLPSSGSDTQYF.

The rearrangement links TRBV7-3 to TRBJ2-5; TRBD1 matches at 9 bases. Germline assignment: CDR1 SGHTA and CDR2 FQGTGA. The ends lost 6 bases at V and 4 bases at J; junction bases unmatched: 9. The CDR3 runs to 15 residues. The CDR3 DNA is TGTGCCAGCAGTTTTAACAGGGGGCCAGGAGAGACCCAGTACTTC. Its translation is CASSFNRGPGETQYF.

This clone was found many times. The J gene is TRBJ1-3, the V gene TRBV15; 7 positions match TRBD1. Germline V gene sequence: CDR1 LNHNV, CDR2 YYDKDF (reference sequence). The CDR3 sequence is 15 residues long. V was clipped by 1 base and J by 4 bases; unmatched bases: 4. CDR3 residues: CATSRGRGQGNTIYF. CDR3 in DNA: TGTGCCACCAGCAGAGGAAGGGGGCAGGGAAACACCATATATTTT. Supplemented by reference TRBV15 and TRBJ1-3, the full variable domain reads DAMVIQNPRYQVTQFGKPVTLSCSQTLNHNVMYWYQQKSSQAPKLLFHYYDKDFNNEADTPDNFQSRRPNTSFCFLDIRSPGLGDTAMYLCATSRGRGQGNTIYFGEGSWLTVV.